This T cell receptor beta chain is from a study of shared clonotypes between healthy human individuals. Clones were read by immunoSEQ multiplex PCR, and TCRdb kept only the in-frame ones, dropping some. The sample shows roughly 530,000 clones, almost 97% of them seen only once. Germline loops: CDR1 SGHDT, CDR2 YYEEEE. Trimming cost V 0 bases and J 0 bases, with 7 bases left between them. The CDR3 covers 14 residues. The chain couples TRBV5-6 to TRBJ2-7; D is undetermined. The sample comprised naive CD4+ T cells sorted from blood. Subset meaning: CD45RA+ positively selected. The TCR was taken from a woman aged 25 to 45 in good health. For the CDR3, the DNA is TGTGCCAGCAGCTTGGGCGGACGCTCCTACGAGCAGTACTTC. This sequence encodes CASSLGGRSYEQYF.